Shown below are 21 T cell receptor beta chains from a single sample sequenced in a study of sequential checkpoint blockade in melanoma. Documented treatment: randomized to nivolumab then ipilimumab (arm A) or the reverse (arm B). Repertoires were generated with immunoSEQ multiplex PCR, while TCRdb's copy carries only in-frame clones and drops some. The table includes roughly 31,000 clones, about 88% detected once. This specimen was CD8+ T cells sorted from blood (inferred from file names), taken from a patient given nivolumab and ipilimumab in sequence. The receptor set was obtained from a human donor with melanoma.

The J gene is TRBJ1-2, the V gene TRBV18; a possible D gene is TRBD1 (6 bases). Germline V gene data show CDR1 as KGHSH and CDR2 as LQKENI. Trimming pared 6 bases from V and 5 bases from J, leaving 16 bases between. The CDR3 loop spans 14 amino acids. The CDR3 region has the DNA TGTGCCAGCTCCCCAACAGGGAGGGGATATGGCTACACCTTC. This translates into CASSPTGRGYGYTF.

The chain carries TRBV9 and TRBJ2-7; tentative D call: TRBD2 (6 bases). The CDR3 has 16 residues. Germline V lookup: CDR1 SGDLS, CDR2 YYNGEE. V was shortened by 1 base and J by 9 bases, with 23 bases between the two germline ends. The CDR3 nucleotides are TGTGCCAGCAGCGTATCTCCCCCGGGACTGCCGAGAACGCAGTACTTC. Protein sequence: CASSVSPPGLPRTQYF.

This chain links TRBV19 with TRBJ2-2; 12 bases agree with TRBD2. Losses at the gene ends were 6 bases for V and 3 bases for J; bases not matched to a gene: 8. The CDR3 totals 17 residues. Germline V lookup: CDR1 LNHDA, CDR2 SQIVND (reference sequence). The CDR3 loop is CASSMMGLAGYTGELFF. Written as DNA, the CDR3 is TGTGCCAGTAGCATGATGGGACTAGCGGGTTACACCGGGGAGCTGTTTTTT.

The CDR3 DNA follows: TGTGCCAGCAGTTGGACAGGGTCGAGTGAGCAGTACTTC. This encodes CASSWTGSSEQYF. The chain couples TRBV28 to TRBJ2-7; TRBD1 matches at 8 bases. V was clipped by 4 bases and J by 7 bases; unmatched bases: 6. This CDR3 has 13 amino acids. The V gene's germline CDR1 is MDHEN and CDR2 SYDVKM.

The rearrangement uses TRBV9 and TRBJ1-6; D gene ambiguous. This CDR3 has 15 amino acids. CDR1 is SGDLS, CDR2 YYNGEE, per germline. V was shortened by 1 base and J by 6 bases, with 11 bases between the two germline ends. CDR3 DNA sequence: TGTGCCAGCAGCGTATTTGAAGGCGGTAATTCACCCCTCCACTTT. Residues: CASSVFEGGNSPLHF.

V gene TRBV5-1 combines with J gene TRBJ1-2; TRBD1 matches at 7 bases. This CDR3 is 13 amino acids long. With 4 bases clipped from V and 3 bases from J, the junction kept 3 bases outside the gene matches. CDR1 and CDR2 from the germline V gene are SGHRS and YFSETQ. The CDR3 DNA sequence: TGCGCCAGCAGCCGGACAGGCCACTATGGCTACACCTTC. It specifies CASSRTGHYGYTF.

The rearrangement links TRBV4-1 to TRBJ2-7; 8 bases match TRBD1. This CDR3 comprises 15 residues. Germline trimming cut 5 bases from V and 1 base from J; bases unmatched to any gene: 7. Germline V gene data show CDR1 as MGHRA and CDR2 as YSYEKL. The CDR3 region has the DNA TGCGCCAGCAGCAAGGACAGGGCGAGGTCCTACGAGCAGTACTTC. The encoded protein is CASSKDRARSYEQYF.

This chain links TRBV27 with TRBJ2-1; the D gene is possibly TRBD1 (6 bases). CDR3 length equals 13 residues. With 10 bases removed from V and 4 bases from J, the gap between germline ends came to 14 bases. Germline CDR1 reads MNHEY; CDR2 reads SMNVEV (reference sequence). Here the CDR3 DNA reads TGTGCCACCTCCTGGGGGCGTTACAATGAGCAGTTCTTC. Its protein product is CATSWGRYNEQFF.

With respect to this clone: The same CDR3 arises from other DNA sequences in this sample as well. The gene calls are TRBV6-6 and TRBJ1-1; D is unresolved. The CDR3 length is 15 residues. Germline loops: CDR1 MNHNY, CDR2 SVGAGI (reference sequence). Trimming stripped 0 bases from V and 0 bases from J, with 8 bases between. This CDR3 is CASSYSPGLNTEAFF. The CDR3 nucleotides are TGTGCCAGCAGTTACTCGCCGGGGTTGAACACTGAAGCTTTCTTT.

The CDR3 loop reads CASSFWGGGYEQYF. CDR3 sequence (DNA): TGTGCCAGCAGCTTCTGGGGGGGTGGCTACGAGCAGTACTTC. The chain employs TRBV5-4 and TRBJ2-7; 7 bases match TRBD2. The CDR3 contains 14 residues. The germline gives CDR1 SGHNT, CDR2 YYREEE (reference sequence). The J segment lost 3 bases and the V segment lost 2 bases, leaving 5 bases of the junction unmatched.

This chain uses TRBV2 with TRBJ1-2; no clear D gene. V shed 3 bases and J shed 2 bases, with 10 bases lying between them. The CDR3 runs to 14 residues. CDR1 and CDR2 (germline): SNHLY, FYNNEI. The CDR3 DNA reads TGTGCCAGCAGTGATGCAGCGCTCAACTATGGCTACACCTTC. Its translation is CASSDAALNYGYTF.

This clone was recorded only once. The V call is TRBV4-3, the J call TRBJ2-2, with 8 bases aligning to TRBD2. The CDR3 is 16 amino acids. J gave up 3 bases and V 2 bases, and 5 bases lay outside the gene matches. Germline CDR1 and CDR2: LGHNA and YSLEER. CDR3 in amino acids: CASSQLAGLYTGELFF. The CDR3 region has the DNA TGCGCCAGCAGCCAATTAGCGGGGCTGTACACCGGGGAGCTGTTTTTT.

The chain joins TRBV11-3 to TRBJ2-7; D unresolved. V was clipped by 5 bases and J by 0 bases, with 8 bases between them. This CDR3 contains 13 residues. Germline V gene sequence: CDR1 SGHNT, CDR2 YENEEA. The CDR3 bases are TGTGCCAGCAGCCGGCGGAGCTCCTACGAGCAGTACTTC. Encoded protein: CASSRRSSYEQYF.

This CDR3 reads CASSEGSGTGDYEQYF. CDR3 nucleotide sequence: TGTGCCAGCAGCGAAGGATCCGGGACAGGGGACTACGAGCAGTACTTC. The chain carries TRBV5-8 and TRBJ2-7, with TRBD1 matching over 10 bases. The CDR3 has 16 amino acids. V lost 4 bases and J lost 3; bases outside the gene matches: 10. The germline V gene has CDR1 SGHTS and CDR2 YDEGEE.

The chain has TRBV5-4 and TRBJ1-1, with 8 bases matching TRBD1. J was trimmed by 1 base and V by 0 bases; bases with no gene match: 5. This CDR3 has 16 residues. The germline V gene encodes CDR1 SGHNT and CDR2 YYREEE (reference sequence). As DNA, the CDR3 is TGTGCCAGCAGCTTGGGGAACGGACAGGGGAACACTGAAGCTTTCTTT. Translated, it gives CASSLGNGQGNTEAFF.

The chain is built from TRBV7-9 and TRBJ2-7, with a tentative D call TRBD2 (6 bases). The CDR3 sequence is 14 residues long. Germline assignment: CDR1 SEHNR and CDR2 FQNEAQ (reference sequence). Trimming cost V 1 base and J 9 bases, with 16 bases left between them. In nucleotides, the CDR3 is TGTGCCAGCAGCTTAGTCGGCGGGGTAATACCGCAGTACTTC. This gives the protein CASSLVGGVIPQYF.

The chain recombines TRBV27 with TRBJ1-6; 8 nucleotides match TRBD1. The CDR3 spans 15 residues. J was trimmed by 6 bases and V by 5 bases; bases with no gene match: 6. CDR1 and CDR2 (germline): MNHEY, SMNVEV (reference sequence). CDR3 DNA sequence: TGTGCCAGCAGTCTTCAGGGGGCCTTTAATTCACCCCTCCACTTT. Amino acids: CASSLQGAFNSPLHF.

V is TRBV10-3 and J is TRBJ2-7, with D perhaps TRBD2 (6 bases). V lost 6 bases and J lost 6, with 15 bases in between. This CDR3 region has 13 residues. Germline-derived CDR1 and CDR2 are ENHRY and SYGVKD. In DNA form, the CDR3 reads TGTGCCATCAGAGGGGCTCAGGAGGGCGAGCAGTACTTC. It specifies CAIRGAQEGEQYF.

The J gene is TRBJ2-1, the V gene TRBV29-1; a weak D match, TRBD1 (6 bases). Per the germline V gene, CDR1 is SQVTM and CDR2 is ANQGSEA. V lost 4 bases and J lost 2, with 9 bases in between. The CDR3 spans 13 residues. In nucleotides, the CDR3 is TGCAGCGTTGGCAGGGGACCCTACAATGAGCAGTTCTTC. It translates to CSVGRGPYNEQFF.

This chain links TRBV5-1 with TRBJ2-1, with D maybe TRBD1 (6 bases). CDR3 length: 15 residues. V was trimmed by 0 bases and J by 3 bases, leaving 10 bases between them. CDR1 and CDR2 (germline): SGHRS, YFSETQ. As DNA, the CDR3 is TGCGCCAGCAGCTTGGCCGGGACAATCTACAATGAGCAGTTCTTC. This sequence encodes CASSLAGTIYNEQFF.

The genes are TRBV5-1 and TRBJ2-5; D is possibly TRBD1 (5 bases). Trimming left V 1 base short and J 5 bases short, with 12 bases between. Germline CDR1 is SGHRS and CDR2 is YFSETQ. The CDR3 is made up of 14 amino acids. The CDR3 nucleotides are TGCGCCAGCAGCTTGAGGGCAGGGTGGGAGACCCAGTACTTC. This translates into CASSLRAGWETQYF.